The 19 T cell receptor beta chains below were found in one sample sequenced in a study of cytomegalovirus exposure and HLA in healthy donors. Vbeta (60) and Jbeta (13) primers were used in the PCR. Method: immunoSEQ multiplex PCR; TCRdb's copy keeps in-frame clones and lacks some. The sample shows some 140,000 clones, approximately 80% of them seen only once. Sequencing used PBMCs. The receptors were gathered from a man aged 30 to 39 in good health and CMV-seronegative.

The rearrangement uses TRBV14 and TRBJ2-3; D may be TRBD2 (5 bases). Germline V gene sequence: CDR1 SGHDN, CDR2 FVKESK. The CDR3 covers 15 residues. Trimming took 6 bases from V and 0 from J, leaving 13 bases between them. CDR3: CASRASRSSTDTQYF. In nucleotides, the CDR3 is TGTGCCAGCAGGGCTAGCAGGTCTAGCACAGATACGCAGTATTTT.

The CDR3 loop is CASSFRGTGERDTQYF. CDR3 bases: TGCGCCAGCAGCTTTCGCGGGACAGGGGAAAGGGATACGCAGTATTTT. The chain links TRBV5-1 to TRBJ2-3; TRBD1 aligns across 10 bases. The CDR3 has 16 amino acids. The V gene's germline CDR1 is SGHRS and CDR2 YFSETQ. J was trimmed by 6 bases and V by 2 bases; bases with no gene match: 9.

CDR3 protein: CASSASRQGSRYGYTF. As DNA, the CDR3 is TGTGCCAGCAGTGCCTCCCGACAGGGGTCGCGATATGGCTACACCTTC. The V call is TRBV25-1, the J call TRBJ1-2, with TRBD1 matching over 8 bases. J was trimmed by 5 bases and V by 4 bases; bases with no gene match: 12. The CDR3 totals 16 residues. Germline V CDR1 and CDR2: MGHDK, SYGVNS.

The chain couples TRBV28 to TRBJ1-2; possible D gene TRBD1, 6 bases. The CDR3 length is 15 residues. Germline CDR1 and CDR2: MDHEN and SYDVKM. V lost 3 bases, J lost 6 bases, and 17 bases lay in between. The CDR3 loop is CASSFPQGQSHGYTF. The CDR3 bases are TGTGCCAGCAGTTTCCCCCAAGGACAGTCTCATGGCTACACCTTC.

CDR3 sequence: CAIGGGSRREQFF. In nucleotides, the CDR3 is TGTGCCATCGGTGGCGGGAGCCGTCGGGAGCAGTTCTTC. The chain uses TRBV10-3 and TRBJ2-1, with 7 nucleotides matching TRBD2. The CDR3 runs 13 residues. The germline V gene encodes CDR1 ENHRY and CDR2 SYGVKD. Trimming removed 8 bases from V and 10 bases from J; junction bases left unmatched: 11.

The gene calls are TRBV5-1 and TRBJ2-1, with TRBD2 identical over 8 bases. Germline-derived CDR1 and CDR2 are SGHRS and YFSETQ. V lost 0 bases to trimming and J lost 6 bases; unmatched junction nucleotides: 8. This CDR3 contains 16 residues. This CDR3 reads CASSLGGAGGGNEQFF. The CDR3 nucleotides are TGCGCCAGCAGCTTGGGGGGTGCGGGAGGAGGCAATGAGCAGTTCTTC.

CDR3 sequence reads: CASSATRYEQYF. In nucleotides, the CDR3 is TGTGCCAGCAGTGCGACACGGTACGAGCAGTACTTC. The chain joins TRBV6-1 to TRBJ2-7, with D hard to call. The CDR3 sequence is 12 residues long. Germline V gene lookup returns CDR1 MNHNS and CDR2 SASEGT. V lost 4 bases and J lost 4, with 8 bases in between.

In DNA, the CDR3 is TGTGCCAGCTCACCGTCCCTAGACTCCCCGCAGTATTTT. As protein: CASSPSLDSPQYF. This rearrangement joins TRBV18 to TRBJ2-3; no firm D call. The CDR3 is 13 amino acids. The V and J ends lost 3 bases and 10 bases respectively, with 14 bases between them. Germline loops: CDR1 KGHSH, CDR2 LQKENI. Together with reference TRBV18 and TRBJ2-3, the CDR3 gives the full variable domain: NAGVMQNPRHLVRRRGQEARLRCSPMKGHSHVYWYRQLPEEGLKFMVYLQKENIIDESGMPKERFSAEFPKEGPSILRIQQVVRGDSAAYFCASSPSLDSPQYFGPGTRLTVL.

The V and J genes are TRBV30 and TRBJ1-6, with D maybe TRBD1 (5 bases). The CDR3 extends over 11 amino acids. The V end was cut by 0 bases, the J end by 15 bases, with 9 bases between. Germline CDR1 GTSNPN, CDR2 SVGIG (reference sequence). CDR3: CAWSVRGVLHF. The CDR3, as DNA: TGTGCCTGGAGTGTACGGGGGGTCCTCCACTTT. The full variable domain, its missing parts supplied by reference TRBV30 and TRBJ1-6, is SQTIHQWPATLVQPVGSPLSLECTVEGTSNPNLYWYRQAAGRGLQLLFYSVGIGQISSEVPQNLSASRPQDRQFILSSKKLLLSDSGFYLCAWSVRGVLHFGNGTRLTVT.

J is TRBJ2-5 and V is TRBV28, with D perhaps matching TRBD1 (5 bases). V lost 2 bases, J lost 4 bases, and 11 bases lay in between. CDR1 is MDHEN and CDR2 is SYDVKM in the germline V gene. There are 14 residues in the CDR3. The CDR3 DNA is TGTGCCAGCAGTTTACTAAGGGGAACAGAGACCCAGTACTTC. It codes for CASSLLRGTETQYF.

CDR3 coding DNA: TGTGCCAGCATCTCCGGGACAGTTTCCGAGCAGTACTTC. This translates into CASISGTVSEQYF. The chain combines TRBV28 with TRBJ2-7; 7 bases are shared with TRBD1. The CDR3 totals 13 residues. Germline CDR1 reads MDHEN; CDR2 reads SYDVKM. J gave up 6 bases and V 7 bases, and 9 bases lay outside the gene matches.

The chain joins TRBV5-1 to TRBJ2-7; possibly TRBD1 for D (6 bases). The CDR3 runs to 14 residues. The germline V gene has CDR1 SGHRS and CDR2 YFSETQ. V gave up 2 bases and J gave up 4 bases, with 13 bases separating them. The CDR3 reads CASSFGDTGYEQYF. The CDR3 nucleotides read TGCGCCAGCAGCTTCGGGGACACCGGGTACGAGCAGTACTTC.

The chain is built from TRBV4-3 and TRBJ2-1, with 15 bases that match TRBD2. The CDR3 has 18 residues. V was pared by 1 base and J by 8 bases, with 9 bases of the junction left unmatched. The germline V gene has CDR1 LGHNA and CDR2 YSLEER. CDR3 DNA sequence: TGCGCCAGCAGCCAAGCAACCATGGGACTAGCGGGGGGCGATGAGCAGTTCTTC. As protein: CASSQATMGLAGGDEQFF.

This clone has a single count. V gene TRBV5-6 combines with J gene TRBJ2-5, with TRBD2 as a possible D gene (6 bases). The last part of the DNA fits TRBJ2-7 better; the J call may be wrong. This CDR3 is built from 12 residues. CDR1 and CDR2 (germline): SGHDT, YYEEEE. The CDR3 DNA follows: TGTGCCAGCAAGGCGGGACCCTACGAGCAGTACTTC. Translation gives CASKAGPYEQYF.

Here the CDR3 reads CASRWTGSHDQPQHF. The CDR3 DNA sequence: TGTGCCAGCAGGTGGACAGGGTCACACGATCAGCCCCAGCATTTT. The chain is built from TRBV7-2 and TRBJ1-5; 8 bases are shared with TRBD1. Germline loops: CDR1 SGHTA, CDR2 FQGNSA. Trimming cost V 6 bases and J 5 bases; bases outside gene matches: 9. This CDR3 has 15 amino acids.

This rearrangement joins TRBV11-3 to TRBJ2-1; 8 bases fit TRBD2. After removal of 5 bases from V and 3 bases from J, the junction contained 6 bases not matched to a gene. The germline V gene has CDR1 SGHNT and CDR2 YENEEA. The CDR3 sequence is 15 residues long. In nucleotides, the CDR3 is TGTGCCAGCAGCCCCCGGGAGGGAGGCTACAATGAGCAGTTCTTC. The encoded protein is CASSPREGGYNEQFF.

The chain employs TRBV18 and TRBJ2-7, with 14 bases matching TRBD2. The CDR3 consists of 18 residues. Germline V gene data show CDR1 as KGHSH and CDR2 as LQKENI. The V and J ends lost 5 bases and 0 bases, in that order; junction bases with no gene match: 9. CDR3 region: CASSSKGLAGDSSYEQYF. CDR3 DNA: TGTGCCAGCTCATCAAAGGGACTAGCGGGAGACAGCTCCTACGAGCAGTACTTC.

This chain links TRBV30 with TRBJ2-3, with 12 bases that match TRBD2. Germline V gene lookup returns CDR1 GTSNPN and CDR2 SVGIG (reference sequence). The V gene end was trimmed by 1 base and the J gene end by 4 bases; junction bases not matched to a gene: 6. This CDR3 contains 16 residues. This CDR3 is CAWSAELAGGSDTQYF. The CDR3 DNA sequence: TGTGCCTGGAGTGCCGAACTAGCGGGAGGATCAGATACGCAGTATTTT.

J is TRBJ1-1 and V is TRBV6-5; D is unclear. Looked up from germline, CDR1 is MNHEY and CDR2 is SVGAGI. This CDR3 has 14 amino acids. V was cut by 5 bases and J by 4 bases, with 14 bases left in between. The CDR3 sequence: CASSERWTRTEAFF. The DNA for the CDR3 is TGTGCCAGCAGTGAACGTTGGACTCGCACTGAAGCTTTCTTT.